Listed below are T cell receptor beta chains from one sample, sequenced in a study of CD8+CD57+ T cells in acquired aplastic anemia. MiXCR was run by TCRdb on the reads, yielding one entry per CDR3 protein. The sample includes about 110,000 distinct CDR3 sequences, 40% to 60% seen only once; the top ten take 25% to 35%. Sequencing used sorted CD4+, CD8+, or CD8+CD57+ T cells (not recorded which) from PBMCs. These receptors all come from a human donor in good health, serving as a control. CDR3s leave out the opening cysteine and the closing phenylalanine or tryptophan. A row's size may be missing; if present it is once, few, many or a size class.

CDR3	V	size
ASSNNRDNYGYT	TRBV19	.
ATSRDRFILNEKLF	TRBV15	.
ASSPIFGTDEKLF	TRBV25-1	.
ASSQDLPGSEQY	TRBV14	many
SPEERARVGYGYT	TRBV20-1	.
ASSLVGAGVDEQY	TRBV7-8	.
ASSLGGGSQGEAF	TRBV7-3	.
ASSDGTNEQY	TRBV2	few
ASRGTGVEKLF	TRBV6-1	many
ASTLLGGTGDYSNQPQH	TRBV13	.
ATSDSGADTQY	TRBV24-1	.
ASSLGARGYT	TRBV7-3	.
AKPSNSVCNQPQH	TRBV10-3	.
ASTGSGELF	TRBV2	many
AISPGLANYGYT	TRBV10-3	.
ASTERGPYTEAF	TRBV25-1	.
ATSDPVGVQY	TRBV24-1	.
ASSELGRSANYGYT	TRBV25-1	once
ASSHLFKGAPGTEAF	TRBV4-1	.
ASSLGQENTEAF	TRBV5-1	many
ASSLEGTGELF	TRBV5-1	many
AQEGSNTEAF	TRBV2	many
ASRLRTGSYEQY	TRBV10-2	few
ASCQGYSDEQY	TRBV6-2/TRBV6-3	.
ASSSLGQGINIQY	TRBV7-9	many
ASSPEGLAGRETQY	TRBV6-1	many
AGGDGLLYGYT	TRBV30	many
ASSVEGLSTDTQY	TRBV9	few
ASSTDDSYEQY	TRBV12-3/TRBV12-4	many
ASRETGGTEAF	TRBV6-6	many
ASSVAGQSNQPQH	TRBV25-1	.
ASSVVKGNGEQF	TRBV9	many
ASSRTGEAYEQY	TRBV5-1	.
ATSRDRAGGNGYT	TRBV15	few
ASSLGPGSGNTIY	TRBV5-6	many
ASSSLEGGPYNEQF	TRBV11-2	many